These 8 T cell receptor beta chains came from one sample sequenced in a study of blood T cells in healthy people across ages. A J-beta primer mix and a sample-barcoded 5' primer were used in a second PCR of roughly 6 to 12 cycles. TCRdb reprocessed the 5' RACE reads with MiXCR, giving one entry per CDR3 protein. The table shows fewer than 2 million distinct CDR3 sequences, with 35% to 50% occurring only once. The source material was blood. These receptor sequences come from a human donor in good health.

This clonotype was detected only a few times. V and J are TRBV12-3 or TRBV12-4 and TRBJ2-1; 12 nucleotides line up with TRBD2. The CDR3 is made up of 18 amino acids. V was clipped by 2 bases and J by 10 bases; unmatched bases: 15. CDR3: CASSLFVTSGGSSVEQFF. DNA for the CDR3: TGTGCCAGCAGTTTATTCGTAACTAGCGGGGGGTCTAGCGTGGAGCAGTTCTTC.

The count of this clonotype is one. The rearrangement links TRBV5-1 to TRBJ2-7; 15 nucleotides match TRBD2. The CDR3 runs to 17 residues. J was trimmed by 7 bases and V by 3 bases; bases with no gene match: 11. CDR1 and CDR2 (germline): SGHRS, YFSETQ. CDR3 DNA: TGCGCCAGCAGCTGGGGACTAGCGGGGGGACGCTACAATGAGCAGTACTTC. It specifies CASSWGLAGGRYNEQYF.

This clonotype came up a few times. The J gene is TRBJ1-5, the V gene TRBV7-2; D unclear. With 1 base removed from V and 6 bases from J, the gap between germline ends came to 10 bases. The CDR3 extends over 14 amino acids. Germline CDR1 reads SGHTA; CDR2 reads FQGNSA. CDR3: CASSLGVMGQPQHF. The CDR3 DNA reads TGTGCCAGCAGCTTAGGGGTGATGGGTCAGCCCCAGCATTTT.

The chain recombines TRBV7-9 with TRBJ1-2, with unresolved D. Trimming shortened V by 5 bases and J by 0 bases, and 10 bases separated the two germline ends. The CDR3 loop spans 14 amino acids. The germline V gene encodes CDR1 SEHNR and CDR2 FQNEAQ (reference sequence). For the CDR3, the DNA is TGTGCCAGCAGCCCGGACGCCACTAACTATGGCTACACCTTC. It specifies CASSPDATNYGYTF.

The chain joins TRBV30 to TRBJ2-4; D is perhaps TRBD2 (5 bases). The J call may be faulty, since TRBJ2-7 better matches the DNA end. CDR1 is GTSNPN and CDR2 is SVGIG in the germline V gene (reference sequence). CDR3 length: 11 amino acids. The CDR3 DNA reads TGTGCCTGGAGTGCGGGATACGAGCAGTACTTC. It is translated as CAWSAGYEQYF.

The CDR3 sequence is CASSEYYGPYEQYF. As DNA, the CDR3 is TGTGCCAGCAGTGAATATTACGGCCCCTACGAGCAGTACTTC. This chain joins TRBV25-1 and TRBJ2-4, with D unclear. The J call is uncertain, as TRBJ2-7 better fits the DNA end. The germline V gene encodes CDR1 MGHDK and CDR2 SYGVNS. The CDR3 consists of 14 residues.

This clonotype was observed a few times. The CDR3 spells CASSPPLRLQGDTQYF. In DNA, the CDR3 is TGCGCCAGCAGCCCGCCCCTTAGACTCCAGGGGGATACGCAGTATTTT. The V gene is TRBV4-1, the J gene TRBJ2-3; the D gene is possibly TRBD1 (6 bases). The V gene lost 4 bases and the J gene lost 6 bases, with 20 bases spanning the gap. The CDR3 consists of 16 residues. Germline CDR1 reads MGHRA; CDR2 reads YSYEKL.

This clonotype was seen a handful of times. The chain uses TRBV20-1 and TRBJ1-2; D remains ambiguous. Trimming removed 4 bases at V and 5 bases at J, with 11 bases between. The CDR3 is made up of 12 amino acids. Germline CDR1 DFQATT, CDR2 SNEGSKA (reference sequence). In nucleotides, the CDR3 is TGCAGTGCTAACCCCCAAGGTTATGGCTACACCTTC. Translation: CSANPQGYGYTF.